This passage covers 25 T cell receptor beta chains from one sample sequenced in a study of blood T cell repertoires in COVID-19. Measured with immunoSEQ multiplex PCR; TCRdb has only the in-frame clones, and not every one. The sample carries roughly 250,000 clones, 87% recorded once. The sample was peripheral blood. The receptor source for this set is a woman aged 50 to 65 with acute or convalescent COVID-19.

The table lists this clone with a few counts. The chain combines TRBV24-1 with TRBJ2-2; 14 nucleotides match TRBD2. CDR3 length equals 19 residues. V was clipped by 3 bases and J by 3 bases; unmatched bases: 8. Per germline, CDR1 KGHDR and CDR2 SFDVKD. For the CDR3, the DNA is TGTGCCACCAGTGATACGACTAGCGGGAGGGCCGGGTACACCGGGGAGCTGTTTTTT. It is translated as CATSDTTSGRAGYTGELFF.

CDR3 sequence (DNA): TGTGCCAGCAGCCATCCAACCGGGACTAGCGAAATCAATGAGCAGTTCTTC. Its protein product is CASSHPTGTSEINEQFF. V is TRBV9 and J is TRBJ2-1, with TRBD2 matching 10 bases. Germline V gene data show CDR1 as SGDLS and CDR2 as YYNGEE. This CDR3 spans 17 amino acids. V was clipped by 4 bases and J by 6 bases; unmatched bases: 13.

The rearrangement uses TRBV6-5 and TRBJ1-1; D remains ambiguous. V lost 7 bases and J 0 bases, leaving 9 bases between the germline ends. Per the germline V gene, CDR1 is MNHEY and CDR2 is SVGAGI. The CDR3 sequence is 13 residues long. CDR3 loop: CASTRSLNTEAFF. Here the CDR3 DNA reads TGTGCCAGCACGAGGAGCTTGAACACTGAAGCTTTCTTT.

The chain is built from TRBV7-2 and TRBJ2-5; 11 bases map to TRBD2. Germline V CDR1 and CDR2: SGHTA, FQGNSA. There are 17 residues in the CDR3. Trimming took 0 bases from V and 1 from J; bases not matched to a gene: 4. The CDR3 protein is CASSLARLAGGQETQYF. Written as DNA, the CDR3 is TGTGCCAGCAGCTTAGCGCGCCTAGCGGGAGGCCAAGAGACCCAGTACTTC. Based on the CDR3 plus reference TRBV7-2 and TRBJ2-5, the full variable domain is GAGVSQSPSNKVTEKGKDVELRCDPISGHTALYWYRQSLGQGLEFLIYFQGNSAPDKSGLPSDRFSAERTGGSVSTLTIQRTQQEDSAVYLCASSLARLAGGQETQYFGPGTRLLVL.

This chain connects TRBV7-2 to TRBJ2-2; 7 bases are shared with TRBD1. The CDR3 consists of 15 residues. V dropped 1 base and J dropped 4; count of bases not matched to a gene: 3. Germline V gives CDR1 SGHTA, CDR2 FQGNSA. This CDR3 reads CASSLGGQPTGELFF. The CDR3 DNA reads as TGTGCCAGCAGCTTAGGGGGACAGCCCACCGGGGAGCTGTTTTTT.

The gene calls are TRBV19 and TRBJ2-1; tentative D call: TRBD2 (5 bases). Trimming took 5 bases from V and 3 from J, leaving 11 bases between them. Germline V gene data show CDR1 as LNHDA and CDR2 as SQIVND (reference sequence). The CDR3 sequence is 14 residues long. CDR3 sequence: CASSPSPYYNEQFF. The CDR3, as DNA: TGTGCCAGTAGTCCTAGCCCTTACTACAATGAGCAGTTCTTC.

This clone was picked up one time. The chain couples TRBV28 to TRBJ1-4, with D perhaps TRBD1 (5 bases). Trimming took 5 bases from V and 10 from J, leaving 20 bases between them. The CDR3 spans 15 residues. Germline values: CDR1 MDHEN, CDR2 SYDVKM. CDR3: CASSSQGLGGGKLFF. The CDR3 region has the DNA TGTGCCAGCAGTAGTCAGGGACTCGGTGGAGGAAAACTGTTTTTT.

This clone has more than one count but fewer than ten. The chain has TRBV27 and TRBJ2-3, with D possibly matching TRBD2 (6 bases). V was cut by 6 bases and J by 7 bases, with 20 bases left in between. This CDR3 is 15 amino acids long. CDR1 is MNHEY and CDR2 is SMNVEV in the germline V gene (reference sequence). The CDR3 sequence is CASRPLAGPGNTQYF. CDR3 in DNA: TGTGCCAGCAGACCGTTGGCGGGGCCCGGGAATACGCAGTATTTT.

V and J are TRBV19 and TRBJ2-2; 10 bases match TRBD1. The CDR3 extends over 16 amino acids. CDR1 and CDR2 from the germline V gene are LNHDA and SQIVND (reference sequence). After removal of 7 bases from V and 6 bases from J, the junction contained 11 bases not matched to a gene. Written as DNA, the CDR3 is TGTGCCAGTACCCTTCCGGGACAGGGGTTTTCCGGGGAGCTGTTTTTT. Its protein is CASTLPGQGFSGELFF.

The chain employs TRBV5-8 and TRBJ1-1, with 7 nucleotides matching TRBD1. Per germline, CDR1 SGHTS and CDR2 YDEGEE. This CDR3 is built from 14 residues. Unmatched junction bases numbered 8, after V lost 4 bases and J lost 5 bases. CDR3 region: CASSDRVVTTEAFF. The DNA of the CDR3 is TGTGCCAGCAGCGACAGGGTTGTGACAACTGAAGCTTTCTTT.

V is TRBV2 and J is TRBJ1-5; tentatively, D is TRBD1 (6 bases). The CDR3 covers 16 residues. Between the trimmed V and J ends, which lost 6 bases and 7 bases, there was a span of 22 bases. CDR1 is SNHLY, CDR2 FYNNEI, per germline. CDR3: CASRGGGEGSGQPQHF. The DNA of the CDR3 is TGTGCCAGCAGAGGGGGGGGCGAGGGTTCTGGGCAGCCCCAGCATTTT.

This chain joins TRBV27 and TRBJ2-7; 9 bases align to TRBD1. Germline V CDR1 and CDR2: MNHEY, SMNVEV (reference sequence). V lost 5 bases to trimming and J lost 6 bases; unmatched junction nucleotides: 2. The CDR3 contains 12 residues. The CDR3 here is CASSQTGGEQYF. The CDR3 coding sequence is TGTGCCAGCAGTCAGACAGGGGGCGAGCAGTACTTC.

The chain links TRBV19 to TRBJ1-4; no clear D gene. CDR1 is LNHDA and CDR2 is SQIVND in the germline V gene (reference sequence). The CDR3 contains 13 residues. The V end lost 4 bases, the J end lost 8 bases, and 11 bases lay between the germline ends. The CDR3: CASSTGIGEKLFF. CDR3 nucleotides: TGTGCCAGTAGTACCGGAATCGGGGAAAAACTGTTTTTT.

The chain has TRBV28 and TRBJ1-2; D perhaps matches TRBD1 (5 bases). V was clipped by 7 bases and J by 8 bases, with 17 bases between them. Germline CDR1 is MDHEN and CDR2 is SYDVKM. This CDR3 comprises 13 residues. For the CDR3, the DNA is TGTGCCAGCAACCGACAGTTGCGCGAAGGCTACACCTTC. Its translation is CASNRQLREGYTF.

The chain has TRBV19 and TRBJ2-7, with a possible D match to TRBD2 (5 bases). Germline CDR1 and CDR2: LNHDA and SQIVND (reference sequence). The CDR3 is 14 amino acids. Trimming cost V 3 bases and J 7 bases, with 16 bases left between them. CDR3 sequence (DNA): TGTGCCAGTAGTATTATATCGGGGTCTGGGGAGCAGTACTTC. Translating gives CASSIISGSGEQYF.

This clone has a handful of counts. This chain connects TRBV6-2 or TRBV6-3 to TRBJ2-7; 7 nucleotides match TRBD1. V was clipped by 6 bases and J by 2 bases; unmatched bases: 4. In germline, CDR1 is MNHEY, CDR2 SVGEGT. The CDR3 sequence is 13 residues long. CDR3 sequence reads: CASSPGTAYEQYF. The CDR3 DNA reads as TGTGCCAGCAGCCCCGGGACAGCCTACGAGCAGTACTTC.

CDR3 coding DNA: TGTGCCAGCAGCCCCGGGACAGAAAATGAAAAACTGTTTTTT. Its protein product is CASSPGTENEKLFF. V and J are TRBV7-2 and TRBJ1-4; TRBD1 matches 7 bases. Germline V gene sequence: CDR1 SGHTA, CDR2 FQGNSA. The CDR3 has 14 residues. Trimming took 5 bases from V and 5 from J; bases not matched to a gene: 5.

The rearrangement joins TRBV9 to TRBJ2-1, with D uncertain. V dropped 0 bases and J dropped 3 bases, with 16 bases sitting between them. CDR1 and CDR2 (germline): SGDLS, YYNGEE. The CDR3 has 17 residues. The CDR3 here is CASSVEAPPGGYNEQFF. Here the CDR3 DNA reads TGTGCCAGCAGCGTAGAGGCCCCACCTGGCGGCTACAATGAGCAGTTCTTC. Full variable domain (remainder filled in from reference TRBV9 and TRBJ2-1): DSGVTQTPKHLITATGQRVTLRCSPRSGDLSVYWYQQSLDQGLQFLIQYYNGEERAKGNILERFSAQQFPDLHSELNLSSLELGDSALYFCASSVEAPPGGYNEQFFGPGTRLTVL.

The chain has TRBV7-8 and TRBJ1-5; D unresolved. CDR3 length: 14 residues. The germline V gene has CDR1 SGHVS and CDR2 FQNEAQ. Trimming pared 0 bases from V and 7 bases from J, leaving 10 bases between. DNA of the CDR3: TGTGCCAGCAGCTTAGCGCAGGAGGGCCAGCCCCAGCATTTT. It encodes CASSLAQEGQPQHF.

CDR3 nucleotide sequence: TGTGCCAGCAGACCTAGCGGGAGTCCCACCGGGGAGCTGTTTTTT. Its protein is CASRPSGSPTGELFF. The gene calls are TRBV3-1 (or the pseudogene TRBV3-2) and TRBJ2-2; 10 nucleotides agree with TRBD2. This CDR3 is built from 15 residues. The V and J ends lost 6 bases and 4 bases, in that order; junction bases with no gene match: 5. Germline V gene data show CDR1 as LGHDT and CDR2 as YNNKEL (reference sequence).

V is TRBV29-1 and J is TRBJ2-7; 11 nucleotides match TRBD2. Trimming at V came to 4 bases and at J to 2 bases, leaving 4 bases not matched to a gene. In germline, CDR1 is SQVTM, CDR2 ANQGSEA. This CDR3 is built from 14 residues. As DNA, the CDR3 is TGCAGCGTTGTTAAGACTAGCGGGACCTACGAGCAGTACTTC. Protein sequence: CSVVKTSGTYEQYF.

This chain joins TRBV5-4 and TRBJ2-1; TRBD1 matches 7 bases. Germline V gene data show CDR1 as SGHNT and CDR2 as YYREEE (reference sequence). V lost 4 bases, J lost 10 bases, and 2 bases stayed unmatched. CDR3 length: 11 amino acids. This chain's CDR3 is CASSRTGEQFF. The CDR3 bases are TGTGCCAGCAGCCGGACAGGAGAGCAGTTCTTC.

CDR3 DNA: TGTGCCAGCAGCTGGGGACTAGCGGGCCCGAACACCGGGGAGCTGTTTTTT. This codes for CASSWGLAGPNTGELFF. V usage is TRBV11-2 and J usage is TRBJ2-2; 12 bases match TRBD2. V was clipped by 4 bases and J by 0 bases; unmatched bases: 3. The CDR3 consists of 17 residues. The germline CDR1 and CDR2 sequences are SGHAT and FQNNGV.

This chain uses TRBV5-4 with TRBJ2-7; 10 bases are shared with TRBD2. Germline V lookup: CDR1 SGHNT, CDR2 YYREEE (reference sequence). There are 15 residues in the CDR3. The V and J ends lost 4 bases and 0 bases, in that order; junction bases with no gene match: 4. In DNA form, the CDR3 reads TGTGCCAGCAGCCCATCTAGCGGGAGCTCCTACGAGCAGTACTTC. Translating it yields CASSPSSGSSYEQYF.

The CDR3 DNA reads TGTGCCAGCAGTATCCAGGGCGGAGGGGAGCTGTTTTTT. It translates to CASSIQGGGELFF. V usage is TRBV27 and J usage is TRBJ2-2, with D perhaps matching TRBD1 (5 bases). V lost 5 bases and J lost 8, with 12 bases in between. The germline V gene encodes CDR1 MNHEY and CDR2 SMNVEV (reference sequence). The CDR3 covers 13 residues.